These T cell receptor beta chains were read from a single sample in a study of shared clonotypes between healthy human individuals. Only in-frame clones appear in the TCRdb table, and some are missing; sequencing was by immunoSEQ multiplex PCR. The sample contains over a million clones, about four fifths of which appear only once. Sequencing used memory CD4+ T cells from PBMCs. The receptors come from a man younger than 30 in good health. Some clones in this sample may be carry-over from other donors' samples. Each CDR3 is given with its conserved first and last residue. Each record gives: J gene, CDR3 length, D gene, V gene, clone size, CDR3 DNA, CDR3 protein. The D gene is left open where the match is weak. Where a row states a size, it is once, few, many or the class of an expanded clone; other rows omit it.

TRBJ2-2 | 18 | - | TRBV4-3 | - | TGCGCCAGCAGCCAAGAAGCCCAGTCATTGGGGAACACCGGGGAGCTGTTTTTT | CASSQEAQSLGNTGELFF
TRBJ1-5 | 13 | - | TRBV18 | few | TGTGCCAGCTCACCTGGTAGCAATCAGCCCCAGCATTTT | CASSPGSNQPQHF
TRBJ1-2 | 14 | - | TRBV28 | - | TGTGCCAGCAGTTTACCGGGGCAGACTTATGGCTACACCTTC | CASSLPGQTYGYTF
TRBJ2-1 | 12 | TRBD2 | TRBV9 | - | TGTGCCAGCGGGAGGGGTTACAATGAGCAGTTCTTC | CASGRGYNEQFF
TRBJ2-3 | 13 | - | TRBV14 | - | TGTGCCAGCAGCCAAGAATGGGGGGATACGCAGTATTTT | CASSQEWGDTQYF
TRBJ2-7 | 17 | TRBD1 | TRBV28 | - | TGTGCCAGCAGCCCACCCCTCGGGACAGGGTTAATCTACGAGCAGTACTTC | CASSPPLGTGLIYEQYF
TRBJ2-7 | 12 | - | TRBV6-6 | once | TGTGCCAGCAGTTACATGGGGTCCGAGCAGTACTTC | CASSYMGSEQYF
TRBJ1-2 | 12 | - | TRBV25-1 | - | TGTGCCAGCTCGGACGGATCCTATGGCTACACCTTC | CASSDGSYGYTF
TRBJ1-2 | 15 | - | TRBV29-1 | - | TGCAGCGTTGAAGATCTTATCACAGGGCGAGGGGGCTACACCTTC | CSVEDLITGRGGYTF
TRBJ1-4 | 15 | - | TRBV30 | few | TGTGCCTGGAGTGTAAGGGCCACAACTAATGAAAAACTGTTTTTT | CAWSVRATTNEKLFF
TRBJ1-1 | 12 | - | TRBV28 | few | TGTGCCAGCAGTTTCAGGAGGGGTGAAGCTTTCTTT | CASSFRRGEAFF
TRBJ2-5 | 17 | TRBD2 | TRBV4-2 | - | TGTGCCAGCAGCCAAGATGGGATAGCGGGGTTCCAAGAGACCCAGTACTTC | CASSQDGIAGFQETQYF
TRBJ2-7 | 12 | - | TRBV30 | - | TGTGCCTGGAGTGATTTGGGTTACGAGCAGTACTTC | CAWSDLGYEQYF
TRBJ2-6 | 15 | - | TRBV2 | few | TGTGCCAGCGGCGTCAGGGGCGCTGGGGCCAACGTCCTGACTTTC | CASGVRGAGANVLTF
TRBJ1-1 | 13 | - | TRBV5-5 | - | TGTGCCAGCAGCGACTCTATGAACACTGAAGCTTTCTTT | CASSDSMNTEAFF
TRBJ1-1 | 13 | - | TRBV7-3 | - | TGTGCCAGCAGCCCGGGAGGTGCGACTGAAGCTTTCTTT | CASSPGGATEAFF
TRBJ1-2 | 14 | - | TRBV10-3 | - | TGTGCCATCAGTTGGGGAACGGGAGGGTATGGCTACACCTTC | CAISWGTGGYGYTF
TRBJ1-3 | 15 | - | TRBV30 | - | TGTGCCTGGAGGGCGGGAAGTAATTCTGGAAACACCATATATTTT | CAWRAGSNSGNTIYF
TRBJ2-1 | 15 | - | TRBV9 | - | TGTGCCAGCAGCGTAGTTGGCGCTACCCACAATGAGCAGTTCTTC | CASSVVGATHNEQFF
TRBJ1-5 | 14 | TRBD1 | TRBV11-2 | few | TGTGCCAGCAGCTCCGGGACAGCCGATCAGCCCCAGCATTTT | CASSSGTADQPQHF
TRBJ2-5 | 16 | - | TRBV18 | - | TGTGCCAGCTCCCCGGGGACGTTGGTGGGGCAAGAGACCCAGTACTTC | CASSPGTLVGQETQYF
TRBJ2-7 | 15 | TRBD1 | TRBV7-2 | - | TGTGCCAGCAGCTTAGCAGGGACAGGGTTCTACGAGCAGTACTTC | CASSLAGTGFYEQYF
TRBJ2-1 | 13 | - | TRBV6-6 | - | TGTGCCAGCAGGGGATTCACGTACAATGAGCAGTTCTTC | CASRGFTYNEQFF
TRBJ2-3 | 14 | - | TRBV4-1 | - | TGCGCCAGCAGCCAAGTCCCGGGACTTCCACGGCAGTATTTT | CASSQVPGLPRQYF
TRBJ2-3 | 14 | TRBD2 | TRBV28 | - | TGTGCCAGCAGACAAGCGGGGTATGCAGATACGCAGTATTTT | CASRQAGYADTQYF
TRBJ1-2 | 17 | - | TRBV7-2 | - | TGTGCCAGCAGCTTACAGCCGGTTGGGGGGACTAACTATGGCTACACCTTC | CASSLQPVGGTNYGYTF
TRBJ2-5 | 11 | - | TRBV20-1 | few | TGCAGTGCCAGACCCAGCGAGACCCAGTACTTC | CSARPSETQYF
TRBJ2-1 | 17 | TRBD2 | TRBV28 | - | TGTGCCAGCAGTTTCATCCTAGCGGGAGGGCCGTCAAATGAGCAGTTCTTC | CASSFILAGGPSNEQFF
TRBJ1-2 | 15 | TRBD1 | TRBV19 | - | TGTGCCAGTAGCGGGAGTGGTGACAGGGGGCGAGGCTACACCTTC | CASSGSGDRGRGYTF
TRBJ1-2 | 13 | - | TRBV6-5 | once | TGTGCCAGCAGTTACGGAGCAGGGTATGGCTACACCTTC | CASSYGAGYGYTF
TRBJ1-4 | 16 | TRBD1 | TRBV25-1 | - | TGTGCCAGCAGTCCCCTGGGCGGACAGGGGTATGAAAAACTGTTTTTT | CASSPLGGQGYEKLFF
TRBJ1-2 | 14 | - | TRBV7-2 | once | TGTGCCAGCAACCTAGACACGTCTAACTATGGCTACACCTTC | CASNLDTSNYGYTF
TRBJ1-5 | 12 | - | TRBV2 | few | TGTGCCTCGGGACTTCGGGATCAGCCCCAGCATTTT | CASGLRDQPQHF
TRBJ2-1 | 15 | - | TRBV7-9 | - | TGTGCCAGCAGCGCAGGGACCGGGGATAACAATGAGCAGTTCTTC | CASSAGTGDNNEQFF
TRBJ2-5 | 14 | - | TRBV28 | few | TGTGCCAGCAGCCCCGTATTAGGGGAGGAGACCCAGTACTTC | CASSPVLGEETQYF
TRBJ1-4 | 14 | TRBD1 | TRBV7-9 | - | TGTGCCAGCAGCGCAGGACAGGGGGATGAAAAACTGTTTTTT | CASSAGQGDEKLFF
TRBJ2-1 | 15 | TRBD1 | TRBV7-3 | - | TGTGCCAGCAGCCCCCGACAGGGGCGGTACAATGAGCAGTTCTTC | CASSPRQGRYNEQFF
TRBJ1-3 | 16 | - | TRBV7-9 | - | TGTGCCAGCAGCACCCAGGGCCTGTTCTCTGGAAACACCATATATTTT | CASSTQGLFSGNTIYF
TRBJ2-7 | 15 | TRBD1 | TRBV5-1 | - | TGCGCCAGCAGCTTGGACGGACAGGGTGCGTACGAGCAGTACTTC | CASSLDGQGAYEQYF
TRBJ1-4 | 16 | - | TRBV7-3 | - | TGTGCCAGCAGCCTTACCCGGGCGTCGACTAATGAAAAACTGTTTTTT | CASSLTRASTNEKLFF
TRBJ2-1 | 15 | TRBD2 | TRBV29-1 | once | TGCAGCGCTAGAACCGGACTAGCGGGAATCTATGAGCAGTTCTTC | CSARTGLAGIYEQFF
TRBJ1-4 | 16 | - | TRBV11-2 | once | TGTGCCAGCAGCCGAACCCTAGGGGGGCGGGGAGAAAAACTGTTTTTT | CASSRTLGGRGEKLFF
TRBJ2-1 | 14 | TRBD1 | TRBV29-1 | - | TGCAGCGCCCCCGGACAGGGGCCTTACAATGAGCAGTTCTTC | CSAPGQGPYNEQFF
TRBJ1-2 | 12 | - | TRBV28 | - | TGTGCCAGCAGTTATCTGGGCTATGGCTACACCTTC | CASSYLGYGYTF
TRBJ2-7 | 15 | - | TRBV7-2 | - | TGTGCCAGCAGCTTAGTGGGGGGCCCCCCTTACGAGCAGTACTTC | CASSLVGGPPYEQYF
TRBJ2-7 | 15 | - | TRBV2 | few | TGTGCCAGCAGTCCCCAGGCGCCGATGTTGGCCGAGCAGTACTTC | CASSPQAPMLAEQYF
TRBJ2-3 | 20 | TRBD2 | TRBV27 | - | TGTGCCAGCAGTTTCCGGCAAATACGACTAGCGGCTAATGGGGTAGATACGCAGTATTTT | CASSFRQIRLAANGVDTQYF
TRBJ1-2 | 11 | - | TRBV29-1 | few | TGCAGCGTCGGGACAAACTATGGCTACACCTTC | CSVGTNYGYTF
TRBJ2-2 | 16 | TRBD1 | TRBV11-2 | - | TGTGCCAGCAGACCGACCGGACAGGGTGAGACCGGGGAGCTGTTTTTT | CASRPTGQGETGELFF
TRBJ2-7 | 11 | TRBD1 | TRBV29-1 | - | TGCAGCGTTATGACAGGGGACGAGCAGTACTTT | CSVMTGDEQYF
TRBJ1-2 | 14 | - | TRBV5-1 | - | TGCGCCAGCAGCTCCGGGGGCGATCCCCTTGGCTACACCTTC | CASSSGGDPLGYTF
TRBJ1-1 | 19 | - | TRBV4-3 | - | TGCGCCAGCAGCCAAACTGCACGGACGCGGGGAGGGGTATACACTGAAGCTTTCTTT | CASSQTARTRGGVYTEAFF
TRBJ2-7 | 15 | - | TRBV2 | - | TGTGCCAGCAGACCCGGGACACTTTTCTACCACGAGCAGTACTTC | CASRPGTLFYHEQYF
TRBJ2-1 | 13 | - | TRBV11-3 | - | TGTGCCAGCTCCGGGAGCGGAGTGGGTGAGCAGTTCTTC | CASSGSGVGEQFF
TRBJ2-3 | 14 | - | TRBV9 | - | TGTGCCAGCAGCGTAATTAGCGGCACAGATACGCAGTATTTT | CASSVISGTDTQYF
TRBJ2-2 | 19 | - | TRBV7-9 | once | TGTGCCAGCAGCTCCGGGAAGTTTGCAGGGAAGCAGAACACCGGGGAGCTGTTTTTT | CASSSGKFAGKQNTGELFF
TRBJ2-6 | 15 | - | TRBV10-3 | - | TGTGCCATCAGGGATAGGGAGCCCGGGGCCAACGTCCTGACTTTC | CAIRDREPGANVLTF
TRBJ1-2 | 14 | - | TRBV27 | - | TGTGCCAGCAGTTACGGACCCTGGAACTATGGCTACACCTTC | CASSYGPWNYGYTF
TRBJ2-7 | 17 | TRBD1 | TRBV19 | - | TGTGCCAGTAGTCTTCCCGGGACAGGGGGCTTCTCCTACGAGCAGTACTTC | CASSLPGTGGFSYEQYF